The rows below give T cell receptor beta chains drawn from one sample of a study of control samples from healthy donors and cancer patients. Sequencing was performed with immunoSEQ multiplex PCR; in TCRdb, only in-frame clones are kept and a portion is missing. The sample carries nearly 200,000 clones, about nine tenths recorded once. The sequencing input was blood. The source is a man in his thirties or forties in good health. CDR3s include the opening cysteine and the closing phenylalanine or tryptophan. A D gene is named only where the DNA matches it firmly. Some rows mark clone size as missing; the rest say once, few, many or name a class of expanded clone.

v_gene: TRBV6-6
len: 14
d_gene: NA
abundance: NA
j_gene: TRBJ1-5
CDR3nt: TGTGCCAGCAGTTACGGGGCAGGGAACCAGCCCCAGCATTTT
CDR3aa: CASSYGAGNQPQHF

v_gene: TRBV2
len: 11
d_gene: NA
abundance: NA
j_gene: TRBJ1-2
CDR3nt: TGTGCCAGCAGTGGGGACTGGGGCTACACCTTC
CDR3aa: CASSGDWGYTF

v_gene: TRBV7-9
len: 15
d_gene: TRBD1
abundance: NA
j_gene: TRBJ2-7
CDR3nt: TGTGCCAGCAGCTGGGGGACAGGGAGCTCCTACGAGCAGTACTTC
CDR3aa: CASSWGTGSSYEQYF

v_gene: TRBV7-3
len: 14
d_gene: TRBD2
abundance: NA
j_gene: TRBJ2-1
CDR3nt: TGTGCCAGCAGCTTAACGCGGGGGGGCGGTGAGCAGTTCTTC
CDR3aa: CASSLTRGGGEQFF

v_gene: TRBV30
len: 14
d_gene: TRBD2
abundance: NA
j_gene: TRBJ2-1
CDR3nt: TGTGCCTGGAGCTTAGCGGGGGGGCCTCGGGAGCAGTTCTTC
CDR3aa: CAWSLAGGPREQFF

v_gene: TRBV6-1
len: 16
d_gene: NA
abundance: NA
j_gene: TRBJ2-4
CDR3nt: TGTGCCAGCAGTGAAAGACCTAGCCTGGCCAAAAACATTCAGTACTTC
CDR3aa: CASSERPSLAKNIQYF

v_gene: TRBV5-6
len: 17
d_gene: TRBD2
abundance: NA
j_gene: TRBJ2-3
CDR3nt: TGTGCCAGCAGCGTAGGACTAGCGGGGGTTTATTTGGATACGCAGTATTTT
CDR3aa: CASSVGLAGVYLDTQYF

v_gene: TRBV2
len: 14
d_gene: NA
abundance: NA
j_gene: TRBJ1-2
CDR3nt: TGTGCCAGCAGGAGGACAGCAGTACCGGATGGCTACACCTTC
CDR3aa: CASRRTAVPDGYTF

v_gene: TRBV6-6
len: 16
d_gene: NA
abundance: NA
j_gene: TRBJ2-2
CDR3nt: TGTGCCAGCAGTGGCCGGGGGGCCCGTGCGAGCGGGGAGCTGTTTTTT
CDR3aa: CASSGRGARASGELFF

v_gene: TRBV19
len: 17
d_gene: NA
abundance: NA
j_gene: TRBJ1-1
CDR3nt: TGTGCCAGTAGTGACCCCGGGCGTAAAGGGGAGGAAGGTGAAGCTTTCTTT
CDR3aa: CASSDPGRKGEEGEAFF

v_gene: TRBV6-4
len: 17
d_gene: TRBD1
abundance: NA
j_gene: TRBJ2-7
CDR3nt: TGTGCCAGCAGTGATGACCATCTACCGGGACAGCCCTACGAGCAGTACTTC
CDR3aa: CASSDDHLPGQPYEQYF

v_gene: TRBV7-9
len: 14
d_gene: NA
abundance: NA
j_gene: TRBJ1-5
CDR3nt: TGTGCCGGCAGCTTAGTCGGCAACAATCAGCCCCAGCATTTT
CDR3aa: CAGSLVGNNQPQHF

v_gene: TRBV6-5
len: 15
d_gene: NA
abundance: NA
j_gene: TRBJ1-4
CDR3nt: TGTGCCAGCAGACGGGCCATCCCAACTAATGAAAAACTGTTTTTT
CDR3aa: CASRRAIPTNEKLFF

v_gene: TRBV6-5
len: 13
d_gene: NA
abundance: NA
j_gene: TRBJ1-2
CDR3nt: TGTGCCAGCAGCCTACAACCTAACTATGGCTACACCTTC
CDR3aa: CASSLQPNYGYTF

v_gene: TRBV20-1
len: 14
d_gene: NA
abundance: NA
j_gene: TRBJ2-3
CDR3nt: TGCAGTGCCAGTAGTTCTAGCGGCACAGATACGCAGTATTTT
CDR3aa: CSASSSSGTDTQYF

v_gene: TRBV4-1
len: 17
d_gene: NA
abundance: once
j_gene: TRBJ1-4
CDR3nt: TGCGCCAGCAGCCCCGTCCAACAGGCTTCAACTAATGAAAAACTGTTTTTT
CDR3aa: CASSPVQQASTNEKLFF

v_gene: TRBV10-3
len: 16
d_gene: NA
abundance: NA
j_gene: TRBJ1-3
CDR3nt: TGTGCCATCACTTGGGGACCGCTTAGCTCTGGAAACACCATATATTTT
CDR3aa: CAITWGPLSSGNTIYF

v_gene: TRBV24-1
len: 17
d_gene: TRBD2
abundance: NA
j_gene: TRBJ2-3
CDR3nt: TGTGCCACCAGTGATTACGGACTAGCGGGCTGGACAGATACGCAGTATTTT
CDR3aa: CATSDYGLAGWTDTQYF

v_gene: TRBV30
len: 13
d_gene: NA
abundance: NA
j_gene: TRBJ1-5
CDR3nt: TGTGCCTGGAGTGTCAGGGAGCATCAGCCCCAGCATTTT
CDR3aa: CAWSVREHQPQHF

v_gene: TRBV4-2
len: 14
d_gene: TRBD1
abundance: NA
j_gene: TRBJ2-1
CDR3nt: TGTGCCAGCAGCCAGAGGGGGCTCATCAATGAGCAGTTCTTC
CDR3aa: CASSQRGLINEQFF

v_gene: TRBV29-1
len: 13
d_gene: NA
abundance: NA
j_gene: TRBJ2-3
CDR3nt: TGCAGCGTTGAAGAAGGGGCTGTAGATACGCAGTATTTT
CDR3aa: CSVEEGAVDTQYF

v_gene: TRBV3-1/TRBV3-2
len: 17
d_gene: NA
abundance: NA
j_gene: TRBJ2-2
CDR3nt: TGTGCCAGCAGCCACCCTAGAGGATGGCCTAGCACCGGGGAGCTGTTTTTT
CDR3aa: CASSHPRGWPSTGELFF